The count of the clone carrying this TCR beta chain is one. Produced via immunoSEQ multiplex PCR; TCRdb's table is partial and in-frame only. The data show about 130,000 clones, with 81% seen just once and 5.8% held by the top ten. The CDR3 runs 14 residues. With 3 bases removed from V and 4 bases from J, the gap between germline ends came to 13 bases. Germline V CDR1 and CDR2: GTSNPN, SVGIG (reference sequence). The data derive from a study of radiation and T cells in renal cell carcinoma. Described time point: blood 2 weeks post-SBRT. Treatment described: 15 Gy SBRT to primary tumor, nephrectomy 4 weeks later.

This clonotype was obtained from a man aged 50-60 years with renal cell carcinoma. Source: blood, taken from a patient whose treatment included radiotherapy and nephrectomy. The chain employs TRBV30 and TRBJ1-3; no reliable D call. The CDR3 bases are TGTGCCTGGAGAAGGACCCTGGGAGGAAACACCATATATTTT. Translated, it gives CAWRRTLGGNTIYF.